These T cell receptor beta chains were read from a single sample in a study of T-cell reconstitution after alpha-beta-depleted transplantation in children. From the PCR reads, TCRdb called clonotypes with MiXCR, one entry per CDR3 protein. Among around 100,000 distinct CDR3 sequences listed, around 10% were seen once. The input for sequencing was PBMCs, taken before TCRalphabeta/CD19-depleted stem cell transplant. The receptors here all came from a boy between 2 and 10 years old with acute lymphoblastic leukemia, due to receive a stem cell transplant. Each CDR3 is given with its conserved first and last residue. Fields, in order: D gene, V gene, clone size, J gene, CDR3 DNA, CDR3 protein. The D gene is left open where the match is weak. Clone size is shown for a subset of rows, as once, few, many or a class of expanded clone.

NA,TRBV5-1,NA,TRBJ2-3,TGCGCCAGCAGCTTGGCCAGCGGCCCCACAGATACGCAGTATTTT,CASSLASGPTDTQYF
NA,TRBV3-1,NA,TRBJ2-1,TGTGCCAGCAGCCAAGCGCGAGAACTCCTTGAAAATGAGCAGTTCTTC,CASSQARELLENEQFF
NA,TRBV5-5,many,TRBJ1-5,TGTGCCAGCAGCCCCCCAAGAGGGCAGGTCCGCAATCAGCCCCAGCATTTT,CASSPPRGQVRNQPQHF
NA,TRBV4-1,few,TRBJ2-3,TGCGCCAGTTCCCGGGCCGAAGGTAGCACAGATACGCAGTATTTT,CASSRAEGSTDTQYF
NA,TRBV3-1,few,TRBJ2-5,TGTGCCAGCAGCCAACAGCCGTGGGAGACCCAGTACTTC,CASSQQPWETQYF
NA,TRBV20-1,NA,TRBJ1-1,TGCAGTGCCCTGACAGAAACGAACACTGAAGCTTTCTTT,CSALTETNTEAFF
NA,TRBV28,NA,TRBJ1-2,TGTGCCAGCAGTCCCGGAGTCCCCTACACCTTC,CASSPGVPYTF
TRBD1,TRBV20-1,NA,TRBJ2-1,TGCAGTGCTAGTACCGGGACAGGGGTAGGTGAGCAGTTCTTC,CSASTGTGVGEQFF
NA,TRBV12-3/TRBV12-4,many,TRBJ2-2,TGTGCCAGCAGCCGAGTCGCCTCCGGGGAGCTGTTTTTT,CASSRVASGELFF
NA,TRBV12-3/TRBV12-4,NA,TRBJ1-6,TGTGCCAGCAGTTTAAAGACAGGAGATAATTCACCCCTCCACTTT,CASSLKTGDNSPLHF
NA,TRBV11-3,few,TRBJ2-3,TGTGCCAGCAGCTTAGAAGGGGGAGATACGCAGTATTTT,CASSLEGGDTQYF
TRBD2,TRBV5-1,few,TRBJ2-1,TGCGCCAGCAGCTTCACCACTAGCGGGAGAAACTACAATGAGCAGTTCTTC,CASSFTTSGRNYNEQFF
NA,TRBV7-8,few,TRBJ1-1,TGTGCCAGCAGCACCATACTGAGGGGAAAGAACACTGAAGCTTTCTTT,CASSTILRGKNTEAFF
TRBD1,TRBV30,NA,TRBJ1-1,TGTGCCTCGAGTGTACGGGGGACAGGGGGGACTGAAGCTTTCTTT,CASSVRGTGGTEAFF
NA,TRBV3-1,NA,TRBJ2-1,TGTGCCAGCAGCCAAGAGCGGACCGGATACAATGAGCAGTTCTTC,CASSQERTGYNEQFF
NA,TRBV4-2,NA,TRBJ2-7,TGTGCCAGCAGCCGGTCGTCGCTAGATAGCTACGAGCAGTACTTC,CASSRSSLDSYEQYF
TRBD2,TRBV3-1,NA,TRBJ2-1,TGTGCCAGCAGCCGGGGACTAGCGGGAGGGCCCCAGTTCTTC,CASSRGLAGGPQFF
TRBD1,TRBV3-1,NA,TRBJ2-7,TGTGCCAGCAGCCCCTTGGGACAGGGGCAGAGGGGCGAGCAGTACTTC,CASSPLGQGQRGEQYF
NA,TRBV7-9,NA,TRBJ2-1,TGTGCCAGCAGCCGCCTGGCTAGTGTGCAGTTCTTC,CASSRLASVQFF